This TCR beta chain was sequenced for a study of shared clonotypes between healthy human individuals. Study context: A donor's plate count was three for CD4 naive and three for CD4 memory; CD8 naive had two and CD8 memory one.

There are a few counts of this clone. Sequencing used immunoSEQ multiplex PCR; TCRdb keeps in-frame clones, though not all of them. The repertoire holds 2 million to 3 million clones, with over 85% as singletons. All participating donors were Caucasian adults from Nashville, Tennessee. This clonotype was obtained from a man in his late teens or twenties in good health. What was sequenced was naive CD4+ T cells sorted from blood. Sample subset: CD45RA+ positively selected.

The CDR3 here is CASSIAPQPQHF. The CDR3 bases are TGTGCCAGTAGTATAGCCCCACAGCCCCAGCATTTT. This sequence joins TRBV19 and TRBJ1-5; D gene ambiguous. The CDR3 length is 12 residues. CDR1 is LNHDA, CDR2 SQIVND, per germline (reference sequence). The ends were cut back, 1 base at V and 7 bases at J, with 5 bases in the middle.